One and the same sample provided the 27 T cell receptor beta chains below, sequenced in a study of blood T cell repertoires in COVID-19. This table comes from immunoSEQ multiplex PCR, and its TCRdb copy is limited to in-frame clones, with some not included. The data show roughly 320,000 clones, approximately 91% seen once. The sample taken for sequencing was PBMCs or T cells enriched from blood (not recorded which). The receptors shown here come from a woman aged 25 to 39 who had been exposed to COVID-19.

The chain links TRBV5-6 to TRBJ1-2; D may be TRBD1 (6 bases). In germline, CDR1 is SGHDT, CDR2 YYEEEE. The CDR3 is 17 amino acids. V was clipped by 1 base and J by 3 bases, with 19 bases between them. DNA for the CDR3: TGTGCCAGCAGCTTGTCCACCCAGGGGTTTGGGTACTATGGCTACACCTTC. It is translated as CASSLSTQGFGYYGYTF.

The rearrangement joins TRBV2 to TRBJ2-7, with 7 bases fitting TRBD1. CDR3 length: 14 amino acids. Trimming cost V 8 bases and J 7 bases; bases outside gene matches: 14. Looked up from germline, CDR1 is SNHLY and CDR2 is FYNNEI. CDR3 DNA: TGTGCCAGCGGAGCGACAGGGTCTTTTCGGGAGCAGTACTTC. Amino acids: CASGATGSFREQYF. Based on the CDR3 plus reference TRBV2 and TRBJ2-7, the full variable domain is EPEVTQTPSHQVTQMGQEVILRCVPISNHLYFYWYRQILGQKVEFLVSFYNNEISEKSEIFDDQFSVERPDGSNFTLKIRSTKLEDSAMYFCASGATGSFREQYFGPGTRLTVT.

This clone appeared once. At one end the junction does not follow the germline gene, possibly because of a read error. The chain joins TRBV2 to TRBJ1-4; no firm D call. There are 12 residues in the CDR3. Germline V CDR1 and CDR2: SNHLY, FYNNEI. The CDR3 DNA reads TGTGCCAACAGTGAAGCGCACACCCAACTGTTTTTT. Translating gives CANSEAHTQLFF.

A few counts support this clone. The chain carries TRBV7-9 and TRBJ2-1; 7 bases are shared with TRBD1. Germline V gene lookup returns CDR1 SEHNR and CDR2 FQNEAQ (reference sequence). This CDR3 has 16 amino acids. The ends lost 5 bases at V and 4 bases at J; junction bases unmatched: 11. The chain's CDR3 is CASSPSGGFLYNEQFF. The CDR3 DNA is TGTGCCAGCAGCCCGTCAGGGGGATTTCTTTACAATGAGCAGTTCTTC.

The rearrangement links TRBV12-3 or TRBV12-4 to TRBJ1-1; 7 nucleotides agree with TRBD1. This CDR3 spans 12 amino acids. V shed 5 bases, J shed 5 bases, and the junction held 2 bases outside the gene matches. The CDR3 protein is CASSAQGTEAFF. In nucleotides, the CDR3 is TGTGCCAGCAGTGCACAGGGGACTGAAGCTTTCTTT.

V gene TRBV4-1 combines with J gene TRBJ1-2; TRBD1 might be the D (6 bases). Trimming left V 0 bases short and J 3 bases short, with 11 bases between. Germline CDR1 and CDR2: MGHRA and YSYEKL. The CDR3 spans 15 residues. The CDR3 DNA follows: TGCGCCAGCAGCCAAGATGTAAAGGGGGACTATGGCTACACCTTC. Amino acids: CASSQDVKGDYGYTF.

The chain carries TRBV2 and TRBJ2-2; no clear D. Looked up from germline, CDR1 is SNHLY and CDR2 is FYNNEI. The CDR3 runs to 15 residues. Trimming left V 5 bases short and J 4 bases short, with 14 bases between. The CDR3: CASSRGVTATGELFF. CDR3 nucleotides: TGTGCCAGCAGTCGAGGCGTTACGGCCACCGGGGAGCTGTTTTTT.

V is TRBV11-2 and J is TRBJ2-1; 8 bases match TRBD1. Germline V lookup: CDR1 SGHAT, CDR2 FQNNGV. The CDR3 is made up of 16 amino acids. The V and J ends lost 5 bases and 4 bases, in that order; junction bases with no gene match: 10. In DNA form, the CDR3 reads TGTGCCAGCAGCCAGATCCCCTGGACAGGGTACAATGAGCAGTTCTTC. Its translation: CASSQIPWTGYNEQFF.

This rearrangement joins TRBV23-1 to TRBJ1-4; D is ambiguous. TRBV23-1 is assigned to the ORF class and has an uncertain function. This CDR3 is 15 amino acids long. The germline V and J ends were trimmed by 0 bases and 8 bases, with 13 bases remaining between them. CDR3 in DNA: TGCGCCAGCAGTCAATCCTGGCCCGAGGGAGAAAAACTGTTTTTT. Protein: CASSQSWPEGEKLFF.

This clone was seen only once. The V gene is TRBV3-1 (or the pseudogene TRBV3-2), the J gene TRBJ2-5; no reliable D call. V lost 3 bases to trimming and J lost 2 bases, with 7 bases between them. Looked up from germline, CDR1 is LGHDT and CDR2 is YNNKEL (reference sequence). The CDR3 runs to 13 residues. As DNA, the CDR3 is TGTGCCAGCAGCCAGCTACCGCAAGAGACCCAGTACTTC. It codes for CASSQLPQETQYF.

CDR3 sequence reads: CASSLMSYEQYF. In nucleotides, the CDR3 is TGTGCCAGCAGTTTAATGAGCTACGAGCAGTACTTC. The V call is TRBV28, the J call TRBJ2-7, with D hard to call. Trimming removed 2 bases at V and 3 bases at J, with 5 bases between. This CDR3 contains 12 residues. Germline loops: CDR1 MDHEN, CDR2 SYDVKM.

This clone was seen only once. The rearrangement uses TRBV5-8 and TRBJ1-2; D may be TRBD1 (5 bases). This CDR3 region has 13 residues. CDR1 SGHTS and CDR2 YDEGEE come from the germline V gene. V gave up 6 bases and J gave up 6 bases, with 15 bases separating them. In DNA form, the CDR3 reads TGTGCCAGCAACCCGCCAGGGTTCCATGGCTACACCTTC. Its translation is CASNPPGFHGYTF.

The chain joins TRBV3-1 (or the pseudogene TRBV3-2) to TRBJ1-2; 9 nucleotides line up with TRBD1. Germline V gives CDR1 LGHDT, CDR2 YNNKEL (reference sequence). After removal of 7 bases from V and 4 bases from J, the junction contained 7 bases not matched to a gene. CDR3 length: 14 residues. This CDR3 reads CASTRDRDSYGYTF. The CDR3, as DNA: TGTGCCAGCACCCGGGACAGGGACAGCTATGGCTACACCTTC.

J is TRBJ2-3 and V is TRBV10-3; 8 positions agree with TRBD1. V was pared by 2 bases and J by 5 bases, with 9 bases of the junction left unmatched. The germline V gene encodes CDR1 ENHRY and CDR2 SYGVKD. There are 16 residues in the CDR3. The CDR3 is CAISERAGGEGDTQYF. DNA of the CDR3: TGTGCCATCAGTGAGAGGGCAGGGGGCGAGGGAGATACGCAGTATTTT.

The V gene is TRBV11-3, the J gene TRBJ2-1, with D perhaps TRBD2 (6 bases). Looked up from germline, CDR1 is SGHNT and CDR2 is YENEEA. The CDR3 is 11 amino acids. V dropped 5 bases and J dropped 9 bases, with 8 bases sitting between them. The CDR3 nucleotides are TGTGCCAGCAGCCGGGGGTCTGAGCAGTTCTTC. Protein sequence: CASSRGSEQFF.

This chain links TRBV7-9 with TRBJ2-3; 10 bases agree with TRBD1. CDR1 and CDR2 from the germline V gene are SEHNR and FQNEAQ (reference sequence). The CDR3 consists of 13 residues. Trimming removed 8 bases from V and 4 bases from J; junction bases left unmatched: 3. In DNA, the CDR3 is TGTGCCAGCGGGACAGGGGAGGCAGATACGCAGTATTTT. As protein: CASGTGEADTQYF.

The genes are TRBV6-1 and TRBJ2-5; 9 bases agree with TRBD1. The CDR3 consists of 16 residues. The germline gives CDR1 MNHNS, CDR2 SASEGT. The V gene end was trimmed by 2 bases and the J gene end by 6 bases; junction bases not matched to a gene: 10. CDR3 nucleotides: TGTGCCAGCAGTGAACTTGGTACAGGGGGCGCGAAGACCCAGTACTTC. This encodes CASSELGTGGAKTQYF.

This clone appeared a single time. V and J are TRBV7-9 and TRBJ2-7; D is possibly TRBD2 (6 bases). CDR1 is SEHNR, CDR2 FQNEAQ, per germline (reference sequence). V was pared by 1 base and J by 5 bases, with 12 bases between. The CDR3 sequence is 14 residues long. Here the CDR3 reads CASSLESGRHEQYF. CDR3 bases: TGTGCCAGCAGCTTAGAGTCAGGGAGGCACGAGCAGTACTTC.

This clone turned up a few times. V usage is TRBV5-6 and J usage is TRBJ1-2; TRBD1 matches at 8 bases. The CDR3 spans 13 residues. V gave up 4 bases and J gave up 4 bases; unmatched junction bases: 3. Germline CDR1 and CDR2: SGHDT and YYEEEE. CDR3 protein: CASSAQGAYGYTF. CDR3 DNA: TGTGCCAGCAGCGCCCAGGGGGCCTATGGCTACACCTTC.

The chain carries TRBV5-5 and TRBJ1-1; D gene uncertain. The CDR3 length is 12 residues. V lost 1 base to trimming and J lost 5 bases, with 6 bases between them. Germline lookup yields CDR1 SGHKS and CDR2 YYEKEE (reference sequence). The chain's CDR3 is CASSLTGTEAFF. DNA for the CDR3: TGTGCCAGCAGCTTGACGGGGACTGAAGCTTTCTTT.

V and J are TRBV6-5 and TRBJ1-5, with D tentatively TRBD1 (6 bases). Trimming took off 6 bases at V and 0 bases at J, with 9 bases between the two ends. The CDR3 spans 14 residues. CDR1 and CDR2 (germline): MNHEY, SVGAGI. Here the CDR3 reads CASSGQYSNQPQHF. The CDR3 coding sequence is TGTGCCAGCAGCGGACAGTATAGCAATCAGCCCCAGCATTTT.

This sequence joins TRBV7-2 and TRBJ2-2; D perhaps matches TRBD2 (6 bases). CDR3 size: 16 residues. V gave up 0 bases and J gave up 2 bases, with 10 bases separating them. Germline CDR1 SGHTA, CDR2 FQGNSA. This CDR3 is CASSLAGGINTGELFF. CDR3 sequence (DNA): TGTGCCAGCAGCTTAGCGGGGGGAATTAACACCGGGGAGCTGTTTTTT.

The rearrangement joins TRBV24-1 to TRBJ2-7; D gene unclear. V was pared by 1 base and J by 6 bases, with 9 bases between. CDR3 length: 13 residues. The V gene's germline CDR1 is KGHDR and CDR2 SFDVKD. The CDR3 coding sequence is TGTGCCACCAGTGATTTCCTAAGAGGCGAGCAGTACTTC. Its translation is CATSDFLRGEQYF.

The chain is built from TRBV9 and TRBJ2-7; D call uncertain. The CDR3 contains 13 residues. Germline CDR1 is SGDLS and CDR2 is YYNGEE. Trimming pared 1 base from V and 5 bases from J, leaving 10 bases between. This CDR3 reads CASSVSPVDEQYF. The CDR3 DNA follows: TGTGCCAGCAGCGTATCCCCCGTTGACGAGCAGTACTTC.

This clone was detected once. The gene calls are TRBV18 and TRBJ2-7; 7 nucleotides match TRBD1. The CDR3 is 14 amino acids. The J segment lost 3 bases and the V segment lost 3 bases, leaving 5 bases of the junction unmatched. Germline V gives CDR1 KGHSH, CDR2 LQKENI. In nucleotides, the CDR3 is TGTGCCAGCTCACCCGGGACAGCCAACTACGAGCAGTACTTC. It is translated as CASSPGTANYEQYF.

This clone was seen only a few times. The chain recombines TRBV19 with TRBJ1-3; no clear D gene. V lost 1 base and J lost 0, with 4 bases in between. The CDR3 length is 14 residues. Germline CDR1 and CDR2: LNHDA and SQIVND (reference sequence). CDR3 in DNA: TGTGCCAGTAGTATAGGACTCTCTGGAAACACCATATATTTT. Its protein is CASSIGLSGNTIYF.

This rearrangement joins TRBV6-4 to TRBJ1-2; no firm D call. The CDR3 covers 13 residues. With 6 bases removed from V and 3 bases from J, the gap between germline ends came to 11 bases. Germline-derived CDR1 and CDR2 are MRHNA and SNTAGT. This CDR3 is CASSEEGHYGYTF. The CDR3 region has the DNA TGTGCCAGCAGCGAGGAGGGTCACTATGGCTACACCTTC.